Listed below are T cell receptor beta chains from one sample, sequenced in a study of T cell changes during pregnancy in multiple sclerosis. Sequencing used immunoSEQ multiplex PCR; TCRdb keeps in-frame clones, though not all of them. The sample records under 65,000 clones, roughly 93% being singletons. This specimen was CD8+ T cells from peripheral blood mononuclear cells, taken in the third trimester of pregnancy. The receptors here all came from a female donor with multiple sclerosis, enrolled in a pregnancy study. Each CDR3 is given with its conserved first and last residue. D genes are given only for firm matches.

D gene	V gene	J gene	CDR3 protein
TRBD1	TRBV7-9	TRBJ2-3	CASSSPGTGVWADTQYF
TRBD2	TRBV28	TRBJ2-7	CASRPLAPLAGGSYEQYF
NA	TRBV19	TRBJ1-1	CASSIPRRSGEAFF
NA	TRBV9	TRBJ2-1	CASSAEGLRVEPLYNEQFF
NA	TRBV27	TRBJ2-7	CATAPGLSYEQYF
NA	TRBV7-9	TRBJ1-2	CASSSSGGAYGYTF
NA	TRBV19	TRBJ2-7	CASSKYGRAGGSYEQYF
NA	TRBV4-3	TRBJ1-3	CASSRDSSGNTIYF
NA	TRBV6-5	TRBJ1-1	CASSYSGGGLNTEAFF
TRBD2	TRBV27	TRBJ2-3	CASKPPGLAIDTQYF
NA	TRBV5-1	TRBJ2-1	CASRSEGIDEQFF
NA	TRBV6-5	TRBJ1-2	CASSYGTNYGYTF
NA	TRBV6-5	TRBJ2-7	CASRDSSSYEQYF
NA	TRBV5-6	TRBJ1-2	CASSPIPQGNYGYTF
NA	TRBV6-5	TRBJ2-1	CASGAASYNEQFF
NA	TRBV5-4	TRBJ1-1	CASSLAGPTEAFF
TRBD1	TRBV5-8	TRBJ2-3	CASSPGQVVTDTQYF
TRBD1	TRBV4-1	TRBJ2-7	CASSQVGQGASSYEQYF
NA	TRBV19	TRBJ1-1	CASSIQGSTEAFF
TRBD2	TRBV5-8	TRBJ2-2	CASSSGRLAGGPAGELFF
NA	TRBV5-6	TRBJ2-7	CASSPDRNWYEQYF
TRBD2	TRBV28	TRBJ2-7	CASSFGTTSGRVHEQYF
TRBD1	TRBV2	TRBJ2-7	CASTPGQGYEQYF
TRBD1	TRBV7-9	TRBJ2-7	CASSIVTGLAVYEQYF
TRBD1	TRBV4-3	TRBJ1-3	CASSQGTGSGNTIYF
NA	TRBV7-9	TRBJ2-3	CASRGEDTQYF
NA	TRBV5-5	TRBJ2-7	CASSLAGTGSYEQYF
TRBD2	TRBV7-8	TRBJ2-3	CASSLAGLLAGSSTDTQYF
NA	TRBV13	TRBJ1-2	CASSLFAAAYGYTF
TRBD1	TRBV27	TRBJ1-1	CASSLSAGGRAFF
NA	TRBV19	TRBJ1-5	CASSIIGGNQPQHF
TRBD1	TRBV12-5	TRBJ2-1	CASGCPGQGSYNEQFF
NA	TRBV15	TRBJ2-2	CATSRESGTTNTGELFF
TRBD1	TRBV27	TRBJ2-1	CASSSPGGGEQFF
TRBD1	TRBV11-2	TRBJ2-2	CASSGTGVNVGELFF
TRBD2	TRBV4-2	TRBJ2-3	CASRSSPYRARLAGVDTQYF
NA	TRBV7-9	TRBJ2-1	CASSLVTVNEQFF
TRBD1	TRBV18	TRBJ2-7	CASHGDRGYEQYF
NA	TRBV27	TRBJ1-1	CASSLTTNTEAFF
TRBD1	TRBV7-9	TRBJ2-5	CASSLVDRGQETQYF
TRBD2	TRBV11-2	TRBJ2-7	CASSSIGGERLNEQYF
TRBD1	TRBV28	TRBJ2-1	CASRSGTGWYNEQFF
TRBD2	TRBV2	TRBJ2-4	CASRTSGDLAKNIQYF
TRBD2	TRBV9	TRBJ2-1	CASSVNTVPGLAGGEQFF
NA	TRBV19	TRBJ2-7	CASSASTGTPYEQYF
TRBD2	TRBV5-1	TRBJ2-7	CASSLTSGSRVDEQYF
NA	TRBV7-9	TRBJ2-2	CASSSGWTDLNTGELFF
NA	TRBV5-1	TRBJ2-7	CASSLETRGDEQYF
TRBD1	TRBV27	TRBJ1-2	CASSSPRQGTNYGYTF
NA	TRBV10-1	TRBJ1-3	CASSDWESSGNTIYF
NA	TRBV19	TRBJ1-1	CASNPGGLTEAFF
TRBD2	TRBV9	TRBJ2-1	CASSVDGLAGRNEQFF
TRBD1	TRBV5-1	TRBJ2-1	CASSLGQGSVDEQFF
NA	TRBV6-1	TRBJ2-3	CASSGVKEADTQYF
TRBD1	TRBV15	TRBJ2-3	CATSRDPGQGPDTQYF
NA	TRBV27	TRBJ2-7	CASSKNQGQNSEQYF
TRBD1	TRBV9	TRBJ2-3	CASSPQSTPGQGGDTQYF
NA	TRBV19	TRBJ1-5	CASSIDSNSNQPQHF
NA	TRBV19	TRBJ1-1	CASSTMGVNTEAFF